The 20 T cell receptor beta chains below were found in one sample sequenced in a study of cytomegalovirus exposure and HLA in healthy donors. 13 Jbeta primers and 60 Vbeta primers were used for the PCR. TCRdb's copy holds only in-frame clones and misses some; the assay was immunoSEQ multiplex PCR. The sample consists of about 130,000 clones, approximately 82% of them appearing once. The sequenced sample was PBMCs. These receptors all stem from a woman aged 18-35 years in good health and CMV-seropositive.

Note on this clone: The identical CDR3 is also encoded by other nucleotide sequences in the sample. The chain has TRBV7-6 and TRBJ2-5, with 7 bases identical to TRBD1. The CDR3 extends over 14 amino acids. From germline, CDR1 is SGHVS and CDR2 FNYEAQ. The V and J ends lost 5 bases and 1 base, in that order; junction bases with no gene match: 4. The CDR3 reads CASSLSGGQETQYF. CDR3 coding DNA: TGTGCCAGCAGCCTATCAGGGGGCCAAGAGACCCAGTACTTC.

This clone was observed a single time. J is TRBJ2-3 and V is TRBV7-2; a possible D gene is TRBD2 (5 bases). Trimming removed 1 base at V and 2 bases at J, with 7 bases between. In germline, CDR1 is SGHTA, CDR2 FQGNSA. This CDR3 contains 14 residues. The CDR3, as DNA: TGTGCCAGCAGCTTAGGGACTGCCACAGATACGCAGTATTTT. This translates into CASSLGTATDTQYF.

The V call is TRBV5-4, the J call TRBJ1-6, with 7 nucleotides matching TRBD1. This CDR3 comprises 16 residues. V shed 1 base and J 2 bases; nucleotides not matched to a gene: 3. The germline V gene encodes CDR1 SGHNT and CDR2 YYREEE (reference sequence). The CDR3: CASSLSGQAYNSPLHF. CDR3 nucleotides: TGTGCCAGCAGCTTGTCTGGACAGGCCTATAATTCACCCCTCCACTTT.

The chain joins TRBV4-1 to TRBJ2-1; a possible D gene is TRBD2 (6 bases). V lost 1 base and J 5 bases, leaving 9 bases between the germline ends. Germline CDR1 MGHRA, CDR2 YSYEKL. This CDR3 has 14 residues. CDR3 sequence (DNA): TGCGCCAGCAGCCAAGGGGACTTACACAATGAGCAGTTCTTC. This codes for CASSQGDLHNEQFF.

This clone was detected only once. J is TRBJ1-1 and V is TRBV10-3, with TRBD1 identical over 11 bases. V lost 6 bases to trimming and J lost 4 bases; unmatched junction nucleotides: 7. The CDR3 contains 15 residues. Germline V CDR1 and CDR2: ENHRY, SYGVKD. CDR3 loop: CAIRTGQGVGTEAFF. The CDR3 bases are TGTGCCATCAGGACGGGACAGGGGGTCGGCACTGAAGCTTTCTTT.

The table lists this clone with a count of one. The chain is built from TRBV7-3 and TRBJ2-7; maybe TRBD2 (6 bases). Trimming took 2 bases from V and 3 from J, leaving 14 bases between them. CDR1 and CDR2 from the germline V gene are SGHTA and FQGTGA. The CDR3 length is 15 residues. CDR3: CASSLFSGDDYEQYF. CDR3 sequence (DNA): TGTGCCAGCAGCTTATTTTCGGGGGACGACTACGAGCAGTACTTC.

The V gene is TRBV11-1, the J gene TRBJ2-7, with a weak D call TRBD2 (6 bases). V lost 7 bases to trimming and J lost 3 bases, with 22 bases between them. This CDR3 contains 16 residues. In germline, CDR1 is SGHAT, CDR2 FQDESV (reference sequence). Here the CDR3 DNA reads TGTGCCAGCACCTACCTCTACTTCGGGGGTAACTACGAGCAGTACTTC. Protein product: CASTYLYFGGNYEQYF. The full variable domain, rest sourced from reference TRBV11-1 and TRBJ2-7, is EAEVAQSPRYKITEKSQAVAFWCDPISGHATLYWYRQILGQGPELLVQFQDESVVDDSQLPKDRFSAERLKGVDSTLKIQPAELGDSAMYLCASTYLYFGGNYEQYFGPGTRLTVT.

There are a few counts of this clone. The chain combines TRBV6-6 with TRBJ1-2, with a tentative D call TRBD1 (5 bases). Germline assignment: CDR1 MNHNY and CDR2 SVGAGI (reference sequence). The CDR3 loop spans 13 amino acids. V gave up 2 bases and J gave up 4 bases, with 8 bases separating them. The CDR3 bases are TGTGCCAGCAGTTACGGGGGAGGCTATGGCTACACCTTC. Translation gives CASSYGGGYGYTF.

CDR3 residues: CASSLELAGDMDSPLHF. The CDR3 region has the DNA TGTGCCAGCAGCTTAGAGTTGGCAGGGGATATGGATTCACCCCTCCACTTT. The rearrangement links TRBV7-9 to TRBJ1-6; perhaps TRBD1 as D (6 bases). Germline CDR1 reads SEHNR; CDR2 reads FQNEAQ (reference sequence). The V and J ends lost 1 base and 8 bases respectively, with 18 bases between them. This CDR3 comprises 17 residues.

V usage is TRBV25-1 and J usage is TRBJ2-7, with D hard to call. Germline V lookup: CDR1 MGHDK, CDR2 SYGVNS. Trimming took off 2 bases at V and 2 bases at J, with 7 bases between the two ends. The CDR3 contains 13 residues. This chain's CDR3 is CASSEAPAYEQYF. As DNA, the CDR3 is TGTGCCAGCAGTGAAGCCCCGGCCTACGAGCAGTACTTC.

This chain connects TRBV27 to TRBJ1-6; a possible D gene is TRBD1 (6 bases). V was pared by 5 bases and J by 9 bases, with 11 bases between. Germline-derived CDR1 and CDR2 are MNHEY and SMNVEV (reference sequence). The CDR3 runs 13 residues. The CDR3 loop reads CASSPDSGSPLHF. As DNA, the CDR3 is TGTGCCAGCAGTCCGGACAGCGGTTCACCCCTCCACTTT.

This sequence joins TRBV19 and TRBJ2-7, with a weak D call TRBD1 (6 bases). The CDR3 is 13 amino acids. CDR1 and CDR2 (germline): LNHDA, SQIVND (reference sequence). The V end was cut by 7 bases, the J end by 3 bases, with 13 bases between. CDR3 in DNA: TGTGCCAGTAAGGGGGACACAGACTACGAGCAGTACTTC. Amino acid sequence: CASKGDTDYEQYF.

This clone turned up a few times. The V call is TRBV9, the J call TRBJ1-1; unclear D gene. The CDR3 runs 13 residues. Germline lookup yields CDR1 SGDLS and CDR2 YYNGEE. Trimming removed 0 bases from V and 3 bases from J, with 6 bases in between. CDR3 sequence: CASSVDQDTEAFF. The DNA for the CDR3 is TGTGCCAGCAGCGTAGATCAGGACACTGAAGCTTTCTTT.

The rearrangement uses TRBV6-1 and TRBJ1-1; D may be TRBD1 (5 bases). The V and J ends lost 4 bases and 4 bases respectively, with 13 bases between them. The length of the CDR3 is 14 residues. Germline V CDR1 and CDR2: MNHNS, SASEGT. The CDR3 nucleotides read TGTGCCAGCAGTGGGGGGGTGTGGGGCACTGAAGCTTTCTTT. Protein sequence: CASSGGVWGTEAFF.

The genes are TRBV25-1 and TRBJ2-5; possibly TRBD2 for D (6 bases). The CDR3 sequence is 14 residues long. The germline V gene has CDR1 MGHDK and CDR2 SYGVNS. Trimming took off 2 bases at V and 7 bases at J, with 14 bases between the two ends. CDR3 in amino acids: CASSEAGTLATQYF. For the CDR3, the DNA is TGTGCCAGCAGTGAAGCCGGGACTTTGGCGACCCAGTACTTC.

This chain uses TRBV19 with TRBJ1-2; TRBD1 matches at 8 bases. CDR1 is LNHDA and CDR2 is SQIVND in the germline V gene (reference sequence). This CDR3 is 13 amino acids long. V lost 8 bases to trimming and J lost 1 base; unmatched junction nucleotides: 3. The CDR3 DNA reads as TGTGCCAGTCGGACAGGGAATAACTATGGCTACACCTTC. This translates into CASRTGNNYGYTF. Filled out from reference TRBV19 and TRBJ1-2, the complete variable domain reads DGGITQSPKYLFRKEGQNVTLSCEQNLNHDAMYWYRQDPGQGLRLIYYSQIVNDFQKGDIAEGYSVSREKKESFPLTVTSAQKNPTAFYLCASRTGNNYGYTFGSGTRLTVV.

CDR3 protein: CSVEVWTDRQETQYF. CDR3 nucleotides: TGCAGCGTTGAAGTATGGACAGATCGGCAAGAGACCCAGTACTTC. The chain combines TRBV29-1 with TRBJ2-5; D possibly corresponds to TRBD1 (6 bases). The V end lost 1 base, the J end lost 2 bases, and 14 bases lay between the germline ends. The CDR3 length is 15 residues. Per germline, CDR1 SQVTM and CDR2 ANQGSEA. Complete variable domain (other parts from reference TRBV29-1 and TRBJ2-5): SAVISQKPSRDICQRGTSLTIQCQVDSQVTMMFWYRQQPGQSLTLIATANQGSEATYESGFVIDKFPISRPNLTFSTLTVSNMSPEDSSIYLCSVEVWTDRQETQYFGPGTRLLVL.

The chain joins TRBV6-5 to TRBJ1-1; D gene uncertain. The CDR3 spans 13 residues. Germline-derived CDR1 and CDR2 are MNHEY and SVGAGI. The V and J ends lost 2 bases and 4 bases respectively, with 8 bases between them. The CDR3 nucleotides read TGTGCCAGCAGTTACGTAGGAGGCACTGAAGCTTTCTTT. Encoded protein: CASSYVGGTEAFF.

This clone occurred a few times. The V call is TRBV28, the J call TRBJ2-7; perhaps TRBD2 as D (5 bases). Trimming shortened V by 4 bases and J by 4 bases, and 11 bases separated the two germline ends. The CDR3 length is 13 residues. Germline loops: CDR1 MDHEN, CDR2 SYDVKM. CDR3 nucleotide sequence: TGTGCCAGCAGTTCCGGGGTGGGGTACGAGCAGTACTTC. This encodes CASSSGVGYEQYF.

V is TRBV27 and J is TRBJ1-1; D is perhaps TRBD1 (6 bases). Germline V CDR1 and CDR2: MNHEY, SMNVEV (reference sequence). The V gene lost 7 bases and the J gene lost 4 bases, with 16 bases spanning the gap. This CDR3 has 14 residues. Here the CDR3 DNA reads TGTGCCAGCAAGGACGCAGGGGCGGGCACTGAAGCTTTCTTT. It encodes CASKDAGAGTEAFF.